This T cell receptor (beta chain) was observed in a study of OX40 agonist ivuxolimab in advanced cancers. The study, taken as a whole, reports: Among patients with partial responses at 0.1-3.0 mg/kg, clonal expansion was among the lowest.

Repertoires were generated with immunoSEQ multiplex PCR, while TCRdb's copy carries only in-frame clones and drops some. The sample shows about 100,000 clones, less than 95% of them seen only once. With respect to this clone: Antigen: not known.

Per the germline V gene, CDR1 is KGHSH and CDR2 is LQKENI. The CDR3 runs to 14 residues. V gave up 5 bases and J gave up 5 bases, with 13 bases separating them. The receptor was derived from an adult with an advanced solid tumor such as melanoma, head and neck, liver or kidney cancer. V gene TRBV18 combines with J gene TRBJ2-1; the D gene is possibly TRBD1 (6 bases). The sequenced sample was CD4+ or CD8+ T cells sorted from blood, obtained in a trial of the OX40 agonist ivuxolimab. This CDR3 is CASSTQTGHNEQFF. As DNA, the CDR3 is TGTGCCAGCTCAACCCAGACAGGACACAATGAGCAGTTCTTC.